This TCR beta chain is drawn from a study of cytomegalovirus exposure and HLA in healthy donors. Researchers ran the PCR with 60 Vbeta and 13 Jbeta primers. Sequencing was performed with immunoSEQ multiplex PCR; in TCRdb, only in-frame clones are kept and a portion is missing. The sample shows under 130,000 clones, under 80% of them seen only once. This receptor was identified in a woman between 18 and 29 years old in good health and CMV-seropositive. Source material: PBMCs.

The CDR3 region has the DNA TGCGCCAGCAGCCCGGGACTAACAACTTCTGAGTTCTTC. Translating it yields CASSPGLTTSEFF. The rearrangement joins TRBV5-1 to TRBJ2-1, with 7 bases fitting TRBD2. This CDR3 is built from 13 residues. Germline V gives CDR1 SGHRS, CDR2 YFSETQ. V trimming: 4 bases; J trimming: 14 bases; junction bases outside the gene matches: 12.